The entry below describes one TCR beta chain. CDR1 and CDR2 from the germline V gene are SQVTM and ANQGSEA. The CDR3 loop spans 13 amino acids. Trimming took 4 bases from V and 5 from J; bases not matched to a gene: 6. The sequenced target, TCR beta, came from blood CD8+ and CD4+ T cells. The sample belongs to a study of CD8 T cells in Susac syndrome. The RNA input was about 0.5 to 1 ug, and it was reverse transcribed with random hexamers. Using its own MiXCR run on the immunoSEQ multiplex PCR reads, TCRdb lists one record per CDR3 protein. The sample includes tens of thousands of distinct CDR3 sequences, 90% to 95% seen only once; the top ten take around 0.33%.

The source material was CD4+ T cells from PBMCs. The receptor was derived from a human donor with Susac syndrome. The rearrangement links TRBV29-1 to TRBJ2-3, with TRBD2 identical over 7 bases. CDR3 loop: CSVVRTSEDTQYF. DNA of the CDR3: TGCAGCGTTGTACGGACTAGTGAAGATACGCAGTATTTT.